This TCR beta chain appears in the sequencing data of a study of siplizumab effects on memory and regulatory T cells. Study-level points and caveats: It was never confirmed that proliferating Tregs from siplizumab cultures were suppressive. Under siplizumab, an average roughly 63% of mappable alloreactive CD4+ clones were Treg-derived, compared with more than 25% in controls.

It was approximately 9.8 x 10^4 TCR templates that were assayed per sample. Profiling relied on immunoSEQ multiplex PCR, and the TCRdb table lists in-frame clones only, not all of them. The sample has approximately 60,000 clones, 79% seen once. The ends were cut back, 5 bases at V and 2 bases at J, with 17 bases in the middle. The CDR3 consists of 16 residues. Germline loops: CDR1 SGHTA, CDR2 FQGNSA. Of note for this clone: Its cognate antigen is unknown.

Sequenced material: memory CD4+ T cells sorted from blood. The clonotype originates from a human donor in good health. This chain connects TRBV7-2 to TRBJ2-3; TRBD1 might be the D (6 bases). The CDR3 region has the DNA TGTGCCAGCAGCCTCGACAGGTCACGGAACACAGATACGCAGTATTTT. This sequence encodes CASSLDRSRNTDTQYF.